Listed below are T cell receptor beta chains from one sample, sequenced in a study of shared clonotypes between healthy human individuals. The assay was immunoSEQ multiplex PCR, and TCRdb's table has in-frame clones only and misses some. Among 1.5 million to 2.5 million clones listed, less than 95% were seen once. Sequenced input: naive CD8+ T cells sorted from blood. The receptors were gathered from a man aged 18 to 30 in good health. Each CDR3 is given with its conserved first and last residue. The order of the fields is V gene, J gene, D gene, clone size, CDR3 DNA, CDR3 protein. A D gene is named only where the DNA matches it firmly. Size is stated for part of the rows, as once, few or many counts, or as a class when the clone is expanded.

TRBV5-3	TRBJ2-5	TRBD2	-	TGTGCCAGAAGCTTGCTACTAGCGCAAGAGGCCCAGTACTTC	CARSLLLAQEAQYF
TRBV27	TRBJ2-1	TRBD2	few	TGTGCCAGCAGTTTATTGGGACTAGCGGGGTACAATGAGCAGTTCTTC	CASSLLGLAGYNEQFF
TRBV13	TRBJ1-1	-	-	TGTGCCAGCAGCTTAATTGGGGTGGTCGACACTGAAGCTTTCTTT	CASSLIGVVDTEAFF
TRBV4-1	TRBJ1-3	-	-	TGCGCCAGCAGCCAAGATAACACCGGGATATCTGGAAACACCATATATTTT	CASSQDNTGISGNTIYF
TRBV27	TRBJ1-5	TRBD1	-	TGTGCCAGCAGTTCCGACGGACAGGGAGGTAATCAGCCCCAGCATTTT	CASSSDGQGGNQPQHF
TRBV9	TRBJ1-1	-	-	TGTGCCAGCAGCTACGACGGTAGCACTGAAGCTTTCTTT	CASSYDGSTEAFF
TRBV25-1	TRBJ2-7	-	-	TGTGCCAGCACCGGGACATTTAGCTCCTACGAGCAGTACTTC	CASTGTFSSYEQYF
TRBV9	TRBJ2-1	-	-	TGTGCCAGCAGCGTAGACAGGGCCGACAATGAGCAGTTCTTC	CASSVDRADNEQFF
TRBV19	TRBJ2-6	-	-	TGTGCCAGTAGTATGCCCTCCTCTGGGGCCAACGTCCTGACTTTC	CASSMPSSGANVLTF
TRBV7-9	TRBJ2-2	TRBD1	-	TGTGCCAGCAGCTTGGGACAGGGGAACACCGGGGAGCTGTTTTTT	CASSLGQGNTGELFF
TRBV12-1	TRBJ2-1	-	-	TGTGCCAGCAGCCGCCCTCGACCCTACAATGAGCAGTTCTTC	CASSRPRPYNEQFF
TRBV7-9	TRBJ1-1	TRBD1	-	TGTGCCAGCAGCTTAGGGGGACAGGGGGCGAGGAACACTGAAGCTTTCTTT	CASSLGGQGARNTEAFF
TRBV5-6	TRBJ2-7	-	-	TGTGCCAGCAGCTTGGCGGCGGGGGCCGTCTACGAGCAGTACTTC	CASSLAAGAVYEQYF
TRBV2	TRBJ2-7	TRBD2	-	TGTGCCAGCAAGCGGGGGGCCAGTTCCTCCTACGAGCAGTACTTC	CASKRGASSSYEQYF
TRBV2	TRBJ1-1	-	-	TGTGCCAGCAGGGACCGGTTGGCCACTGAAGCTTTCTTT	CASRDRLATEAFF
TRBV25-1	TRBJ1-1	-	-	TGTGCCAGCAGTGTGAAATGGCGAGGGCGCCGGGACACTGAAGCTTTCTTT	CASSVKWRGRRDTEAFF
TRBV11-2	TRBJ2-7	TRBD1	-	TGTGCCAGCAGTCTCGGACAGGGGTGGTACGAGCAGTACTTC	CASSLGQGWYEQYF
TRBV7-2	TRBJ2-1	-	-	TGTGCCAGCAGCTTAACCGGTCCTAGTGAGCAGTTCTTC	CASSLTGPSEQFF
TRBV2	TRBJ2-1	TRBD2	-	TGTGCCAGCAGTGAGAGCAGCCTAGCGGACAATGAGCAGTTCTTC	CASSESSLADNEQFF
TRBV27	TRBJ1-1	-	-	TGTGCCAGCAGGCCAGGCGGGCTAGGTGAAGCTTTCTTT	CASRPGGLGEAFF
TRBV7-8	TRBJ2-2	-	-	TGTGCCAGCAGCTTATCCGGCGAGCTGTTTTTT	CASSLSGELFF
TRBV9	TRBJ2-2	-	-	TGTGCCAGCAGCGTAGTGGGGGCGGACACCGGGGAGCTGTTTTTT	CASSVVGADTGELFF
TRBV13	TRBJ2-1	TRBD1	-	TGTGCCAGCAGCTTAAAGGGGGCTCGTGAGCAGTTCTTC	CASSLKGAREQFF
TRBV4-1	TRBJ2-7	-	-	TGCGCCAGCAGCCTACTAGTGGCCTACGAGCAGTACTTC	CASSLLVAYEQYF
TRBV10-3	TRBJ2-3	-	-	TGTGCCATCAGTGAGCCCAAGGAGCGGACGGCGACAGATACGCAGTATTTT	CAISEPKERTATDTQYF